A single sample is the source of the 27 T cell receptor beta chains below, sequenced in a study of monozygotic twins with inflammatory bowel disease. Reprocessing the 5' RACE reads, TCRdb reports a single entry for every CDR3 protein and omits DNA. Its clone listing holds around 47,000 distinct CDR3 sequences. The sample comprised blood. These receptors were obtained from a human donor with ulcerative colitis or Crohn's disease, or a healthy co-twin of an affected twin (not recorded which).

The chain is built from TRBV20-1 and TRBJ2-3; TCRdb calls TRBD1, which cannot be checked without DNA. Germline V gives CDR1 DFQATT, CDR2 SNEGSKA (reference sequence). There are 15 residues in the CDR3. The CDR3 sequence: CSARRERGPTDTQYF.

The genes are TRBV5-6 and TRBJ2-3; with no DNA, the TCRdb D assignment of TRBD2 cannot be verified. Germline V lookup: CDR1 SGHDT, CDR2 YYEEEE. The CDR3 runs to 17 residues. CDR3: CASSITGLAGFSDTQYF.

V and J are TRBV11-2 and TRBJ1-2. CDR1 is SGHAT, CDR2 FQNNGV, per germline. This CDR3 comprises 15 residues. The CDR3: CASSLEGGTNYGYTF. Using reference TRBV11-2 and TRBJ1-2 for the parts outside the CDR3, the full variable domain is EAGVAQSPRYKIIEKRQSVAFWCNPISGHATLYWYQQILGQGPKLLIQFQNNGVVDDSQLPKDRFSAERLKGVDSTLKIQPAKLEDSAVYLCASSLEGGTNYGYTFGSGTRLTVV.

The rearrangement joins TRBV6-5 to TRBJ2-7; the TCRdb call, TRBD1, lacks DNA for checking. From germline, CDR1 is MNHEY and CDR2 SVGAGI. This CDR3 has 15 residues. CDR3 residues: CASSYSTGGFYEQYF.

This chain joins TRBV9 and TRBJ2-3; TCRdb calls TRBD2, which cannot be checked without DNA. Per the germline V gene, CDR1 is SGDLS and CDR2 is YYNGEE. CDR3 length: 19 amino acids. CDR3 protein: CASSVGLAGGPESTDTQYF.

The chain employs TRBV11-2 and TRBJ1-5. The V gene's germline CDR1 is SGHAT and CDR2 FQNNGV. This CDR3 is 15 amino acids long. This chain's CDR3 is CASSLDGESNQPQHF. The full variable domain, in which reference TRBV11-2 and TRBJ1-5 provide the parts outside the CDR3, is EAGVAQSPRYKIIEKRQSVAFWCNPISGHATLYWYQQILGQGPKLLIQFQNNGVVDDSQLPKDRFSAERLKGVDSTLKIQPAKLEDSAVYLCASSLDGESNQPQHFGDGTRLSIL.

This rearrangement joins TRBV5-6 to TRBJ2-2; TCRdb designates TRBD2, a call that cannot be tested without DNA. The germline gives CDR1 SGHDT, CDR2 YYEEEE. CDR3 size: 16 residues. The CDR3 loop reads CASSHIAGGADGELFF.

This chain uses TRBV10-3 with TRBJ1-5; without DNA, the TCRdb call of TRBD1 cannot be checked. The CDR3 has 12 amino acids. Germline assignment: CDR1 ENHRY and CDR2 SYGVKD. CDR3 residues: CAISEAGGLQHF.

The chain's CDR3 is CSASGPLTDTQYF. V usage is TRBV20-1 and J usage is TRBJ2-3; with no DNA, the TCRdb D assignment of TRBD2 cannot be verified. The V gene's germline CDR1 is DFQATT and CDR2 SNEGSKA (reference sequence). The CDR3 length is 13 residues.

This chain joins TRBV5-6 and TRBJ2-7. The CDR3 totals 12 residues. Germline V gives CDR1 SGHDT, CDR2 YYEEEE. The CDR3 sequence is CASSLALAEQYF.

V is TRBV5-1 and J is TRBJ2-7; TCRdb's D call, TRBD2, is unchecked because there is no DNA. The CDR3 contains 14 residues. From germline, CDR1 is SGHRS and CDR2 YFSETQ. This CDR3 is CASSATSREIEQYF.

The chain uses TRBV10-2 and TRBJ2-5; without DNA, the TCRdb call of TRBD1 cannot be checked. The CDR3 totals 14 residues. In germline, CDR1 is WSHSY, CDR2 SAAADI. The CDR3 spells CASSGTGEWETQYF.

The chain carries TRBV5-1 and TRBJ2-7; TCRdb's assignment of TRBD1 cannot be checked, as there is no DNA. The CDR3 is 13 amino acids. Germline V lookup: CDR1 SGHRS, CDR2 YFSETQ. The chain's CDR3 is CASSGQGDYEQYF.

The V gene is TRBV7-8, the J gene TRBJ2-3; the D call from TCRdb, TRBD2, cannot be confirmed without DNA. Per the germline V gene, CDR1 is SGHVS and CDR2 is FQNEAQ. This CDR3 has 15 residues. The CDR3 is CASSYRDYAVDTQYF.

V gene TRBV20-1 combines with J gene TRBJ2-7; no DNA is available, so the TRBD1 call from TCRdb remains unchecked. CDR3 size: 15 residues. The germline V gene has CDR1 DFQATT and CDR2 SNEGSKA (reference sequence). The CDR3 here is CSAGDFRGIAYEQYF.

This chain links TRBV28 with TRBJ2-7; no DNA is available, so the TRBD1 call from TCRdb remains unchecked. The V gene's germline CDR1 is MDHEN and CDR2 SYDVKM. The CDR3 covers 16 residues. The chain's CDR3 is CASSFRVDRLTYEQYF. Full variable domain (rest looked up from reference TRBV28 and TRBJ2-7): DVKVTQSSRYLVKRTGEKVFLECVQDMDHENMFWYRQDPGLGLRLIYFSYDVKMKEKGDIPEGYSVSREKKERFSLILESASTNQTSMYLCASSFRVDRLTYEQYFGPGTRLTVT.

CDR3 loop: CASSSEGNTEAFF. The rearrangement joins TRBV11-2 to TRBJ1-1. Per germline, CDR1 SGHAT and CDR2 FQNNGV. The CDR3 contains 13 residues.

The V call is TRBV5-4, the J call TRBJ2-2; TCRdb's D gene call, TRBD2, goes unchecked for lack of DNA. There are 13 residues in the CDR3. The V gene's germline CDR1 is SGHNT and CDR2 YYREEE (reference sequence). CDR3 residues: CAGFHSGGGELFF.

The chain combines TRBV7-3 with TRBJ2-3. The CDR3 extends over 15 amino acids. Germline CDR1 reads SGHTA; CDR2 reads FQGTGA. Here the CDR3 reads CASSPKIELTDTQYF.

This chain joins TRBV29-1 and TRBJ2-7. This CDR3 comprises 11 residues. The germline V gene has CDR1 SQVTM and CDR2 ANQGSEA. CDR3: CSAEGTYEQYF.

The chain combines TRBV5-4 with TRBJ1-1; TCRdb's D call of TRBD1 is untestable without DNA. Germline V gene sequence: CDR1 SGHNT, CDR2 YYREEE (reference sequence). The CDR3 length is 15 residues. The CDR3 protein is CASSPDGLPGGEAFF.

The gene calls are TRBV14 and TRBJ2-1; TCRdb indicates TRBD2, and absent DNA this call remains unverified. Germline loops: CDR1 SGHDN, CDR2 FVKESK. The CDR3 has 16 amino acids. The CDR3 here is CASSHFRAVSYNEQFF.

The V and J genes are TRBV19 and TRBJ2-3; TCRdb names TRBD2, which stays unverified in the absence of DNA. This CDR3 is 15 amino acids long. Germline assignment: CDR1 LNHDA and CDR2 SQIVND (reference sequence). CDR3 amino acids: CASSIASGLADTQYF.

The chain joins TRBV20-1 to TRBJ2-6; there is no DNA to check the TCRdb D call of TRBD1. Germline assignment: CDR1 DFQATT and CDR2 SNEGSKA (reference sequence). CDR3 size: 14 residues. The CDR3 is CSAWGGSGANVLTF.

V and J are TRBV12-3 or TRBV12-4 and TRBJ2-4; TCRdb picks TRBD1, but there is no DNA to check that call. This CDR3 is built from 15 residues. CDR3: CASSLGHPGKNMQYF.

The chain joins TRBV9 to TRBJ2-1; TCRdb's assignment of TRBD1 cannot be checked, as there is no DNA. The CDR3 extends over 16 amino acids. The germline CDR1 and CDR2 sequences are SGDLS and YYNGEE. CDR3 residues: CASSGFHTPGVDEQFF.

This rearrangement joins TRBV11-3 to TRBJ2-3. CDR3 length: 15 residues. Germline values: CDR1 SGHNT, CDR2 YENEEA. Here the CDR3 reads CASSSGSVGTDTQYF.